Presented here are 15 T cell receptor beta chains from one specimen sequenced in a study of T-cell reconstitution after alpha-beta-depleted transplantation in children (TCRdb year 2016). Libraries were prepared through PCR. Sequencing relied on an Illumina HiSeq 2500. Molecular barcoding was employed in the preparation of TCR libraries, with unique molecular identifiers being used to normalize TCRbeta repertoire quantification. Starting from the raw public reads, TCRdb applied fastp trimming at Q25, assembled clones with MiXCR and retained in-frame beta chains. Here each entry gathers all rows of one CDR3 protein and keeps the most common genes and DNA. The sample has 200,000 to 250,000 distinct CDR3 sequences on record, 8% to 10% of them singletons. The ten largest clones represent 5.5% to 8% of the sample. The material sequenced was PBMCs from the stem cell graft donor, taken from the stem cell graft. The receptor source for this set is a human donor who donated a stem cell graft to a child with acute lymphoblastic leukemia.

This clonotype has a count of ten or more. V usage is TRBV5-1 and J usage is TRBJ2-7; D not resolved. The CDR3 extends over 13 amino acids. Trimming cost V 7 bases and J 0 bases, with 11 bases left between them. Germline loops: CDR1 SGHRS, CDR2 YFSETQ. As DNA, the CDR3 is TGCGCCAGCTCTGAGACTGCCTCCTACGAGCAGTACTTC. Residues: CASSETASYEQYF.

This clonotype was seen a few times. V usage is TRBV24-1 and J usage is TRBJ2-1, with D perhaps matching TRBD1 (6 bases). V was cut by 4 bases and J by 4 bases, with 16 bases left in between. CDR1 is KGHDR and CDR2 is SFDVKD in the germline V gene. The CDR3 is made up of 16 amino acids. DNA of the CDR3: TGTGCCACCAGTGACATGGCGCCCCAGGGGTACAATGAGCAGTTCTTC. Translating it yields CATSDMAPQGYNEQFF.

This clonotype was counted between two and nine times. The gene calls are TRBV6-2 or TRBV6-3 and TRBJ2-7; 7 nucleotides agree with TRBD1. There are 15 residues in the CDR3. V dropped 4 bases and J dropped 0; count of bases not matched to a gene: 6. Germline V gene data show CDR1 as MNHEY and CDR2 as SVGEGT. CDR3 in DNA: TGTGCCAGCAGTTCCAGGGGACAGAGCTCCTACGAGCAGTACTTC. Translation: CASSSRGQSSYEQYF.

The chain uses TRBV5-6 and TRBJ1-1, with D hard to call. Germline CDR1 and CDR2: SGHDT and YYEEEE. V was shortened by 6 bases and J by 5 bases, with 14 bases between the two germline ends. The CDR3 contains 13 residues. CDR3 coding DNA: TGTGCCAGCACCGCAGAGAGTGAAACTGAAGCTTTCTTT. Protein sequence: CASTAESETEAFF. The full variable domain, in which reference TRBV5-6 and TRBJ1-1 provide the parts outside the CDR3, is DAGVTQSPTHLIKTRGQQVTLRCSPKSGHDTVSWYQQALGQGPQFIFQYYEEEERQRGNFPDRFSGHQFPNYSSELNVNALLLGDSALYLCASTAESETEAFFGQGTRLTVV.

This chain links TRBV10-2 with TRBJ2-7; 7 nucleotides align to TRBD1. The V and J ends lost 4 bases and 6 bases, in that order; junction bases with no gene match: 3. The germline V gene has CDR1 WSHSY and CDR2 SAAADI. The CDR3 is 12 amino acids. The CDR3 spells CASSGQGGEQYF. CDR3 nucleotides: TGCGCCAGCAGTGGACAGGGCGGCGAGCAGTACTTC.

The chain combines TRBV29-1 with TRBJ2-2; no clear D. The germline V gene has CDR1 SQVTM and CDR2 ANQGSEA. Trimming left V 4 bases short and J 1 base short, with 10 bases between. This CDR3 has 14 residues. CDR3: CSVVGQENTGELFF. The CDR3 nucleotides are TGCAGCGTTGTCGGGCAGGAGAACACCGGGGAGCTGTTTTTT.

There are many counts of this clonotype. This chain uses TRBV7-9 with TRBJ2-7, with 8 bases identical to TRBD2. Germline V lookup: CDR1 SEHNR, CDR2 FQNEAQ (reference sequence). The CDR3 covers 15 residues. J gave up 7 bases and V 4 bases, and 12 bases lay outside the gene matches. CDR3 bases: TGTGCCAGCAGCTCGATTAGCGGGGTGGATGCGGAGCAGTACTTC. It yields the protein CASSSISGVDAEQYF.

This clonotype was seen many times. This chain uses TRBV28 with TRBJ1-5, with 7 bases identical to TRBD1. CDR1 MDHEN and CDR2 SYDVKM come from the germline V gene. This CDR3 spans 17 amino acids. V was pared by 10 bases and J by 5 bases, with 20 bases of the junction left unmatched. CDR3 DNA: TGTGCCACCCAGTTCAACATTTTCGGCAGGGGGGATCAGCCCCAGCATTTT. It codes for CATQFNIFGRGDQPQHF.

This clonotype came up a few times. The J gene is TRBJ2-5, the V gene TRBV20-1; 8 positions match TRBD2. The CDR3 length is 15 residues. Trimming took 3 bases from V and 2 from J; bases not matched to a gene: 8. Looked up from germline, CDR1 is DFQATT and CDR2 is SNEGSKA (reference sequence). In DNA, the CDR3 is TGCAGTGCTAGGACGGGGGGGGCACATCAAGAGACCCAGTACTTC. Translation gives CSARTGGAHQETQYF.

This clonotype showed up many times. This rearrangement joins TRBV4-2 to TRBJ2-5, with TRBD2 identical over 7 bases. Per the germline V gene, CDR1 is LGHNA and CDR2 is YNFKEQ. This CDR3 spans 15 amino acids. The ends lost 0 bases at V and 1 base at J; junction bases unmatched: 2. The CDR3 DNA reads TGTGCCAGCAGCCAAGATCGCGGGAGCCAAGAGACCCAGTACTTC. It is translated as CASSQDRGSQETQYF.

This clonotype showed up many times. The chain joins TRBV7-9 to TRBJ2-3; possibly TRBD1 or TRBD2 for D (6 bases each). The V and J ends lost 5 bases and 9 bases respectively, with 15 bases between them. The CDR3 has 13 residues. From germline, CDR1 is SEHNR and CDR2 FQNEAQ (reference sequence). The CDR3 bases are TGTGCCAGCAGCCCTCCAGGGGCGGGGACGCAGTATTTT. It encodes CASSPPGAGTQYF.

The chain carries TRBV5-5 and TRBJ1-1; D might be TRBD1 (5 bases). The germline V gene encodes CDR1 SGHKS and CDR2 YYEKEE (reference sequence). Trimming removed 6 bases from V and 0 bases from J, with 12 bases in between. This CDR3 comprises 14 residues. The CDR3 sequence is CASTLRDLNTEAFF. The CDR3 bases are TGTGCCAGCACCCTTCGGGACCTGAACACTGAAGCTTTCTTT.

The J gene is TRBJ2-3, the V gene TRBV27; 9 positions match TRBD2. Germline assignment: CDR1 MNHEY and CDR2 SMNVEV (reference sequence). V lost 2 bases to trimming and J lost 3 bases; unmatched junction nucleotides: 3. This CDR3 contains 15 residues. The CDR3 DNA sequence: TGTGCCAGCAGTTTAGAGCGGGGGGTTACAGATACGCAGTATTTT. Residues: CASSLERGVTDTQYF.

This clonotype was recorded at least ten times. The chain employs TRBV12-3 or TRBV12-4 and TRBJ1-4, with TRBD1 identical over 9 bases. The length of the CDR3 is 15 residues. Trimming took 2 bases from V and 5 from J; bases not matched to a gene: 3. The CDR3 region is CASSLYGTGNEKLFF. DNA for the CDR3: TGTGCCAGCAGTTTATATGGGACAGGGAATGAAAAACTGTTTTTT.

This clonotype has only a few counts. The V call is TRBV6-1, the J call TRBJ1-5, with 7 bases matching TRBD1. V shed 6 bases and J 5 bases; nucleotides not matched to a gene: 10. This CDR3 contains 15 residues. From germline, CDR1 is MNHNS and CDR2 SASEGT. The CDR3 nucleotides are TGTGCCAGCAGCTCCAGACAGGGAGGGGATCAGCCCCAGCATTTT. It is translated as CASSSRQGGDQPQHF.